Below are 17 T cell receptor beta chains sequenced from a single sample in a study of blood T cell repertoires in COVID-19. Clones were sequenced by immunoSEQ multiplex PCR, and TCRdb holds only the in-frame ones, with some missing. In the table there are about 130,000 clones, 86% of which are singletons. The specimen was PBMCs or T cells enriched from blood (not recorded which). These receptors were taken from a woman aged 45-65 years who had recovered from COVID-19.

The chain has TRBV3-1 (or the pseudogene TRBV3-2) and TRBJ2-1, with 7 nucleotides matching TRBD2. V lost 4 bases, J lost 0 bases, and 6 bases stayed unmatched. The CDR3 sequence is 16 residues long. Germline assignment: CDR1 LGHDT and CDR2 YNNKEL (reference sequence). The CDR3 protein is CASSLLRGVSYNEQFF. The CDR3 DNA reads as TGTGCCAGCAGCCTCCTCCGGGGGGTCTCCTACAATGAGCAGTTCTTC.

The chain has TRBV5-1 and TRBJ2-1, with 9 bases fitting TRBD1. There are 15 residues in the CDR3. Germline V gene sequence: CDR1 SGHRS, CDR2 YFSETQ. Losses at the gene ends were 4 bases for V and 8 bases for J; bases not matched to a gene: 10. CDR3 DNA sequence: TGCGCCAGCAGCCCACCGGGACAGGGTTTACATGAGCAGTTCTTC. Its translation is CASSPPGQGLHEQFF.

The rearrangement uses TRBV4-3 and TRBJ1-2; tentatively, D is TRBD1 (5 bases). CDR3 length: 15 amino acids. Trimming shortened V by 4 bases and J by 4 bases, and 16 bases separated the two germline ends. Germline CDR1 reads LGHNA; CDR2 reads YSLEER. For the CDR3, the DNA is TGCGCCAGCAGCCCTTATATGACAGCCTTCTATGGCTACACCTTC. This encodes CASSPYMTAFYGYTF.

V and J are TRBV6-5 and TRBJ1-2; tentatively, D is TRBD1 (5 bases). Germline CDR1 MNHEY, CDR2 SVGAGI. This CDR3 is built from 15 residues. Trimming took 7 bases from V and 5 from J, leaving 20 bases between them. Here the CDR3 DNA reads TGTGCCAGCACCCTCAACAGCGGGGGGAGGTATGGCTACACCTTC. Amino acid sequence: CASTLNSGGRYGYTF.

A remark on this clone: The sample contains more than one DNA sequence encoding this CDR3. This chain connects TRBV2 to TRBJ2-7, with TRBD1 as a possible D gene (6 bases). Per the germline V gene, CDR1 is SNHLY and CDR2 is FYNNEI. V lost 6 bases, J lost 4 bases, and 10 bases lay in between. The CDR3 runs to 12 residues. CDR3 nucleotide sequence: TGTGCCAGCAGCGAAACAGGGTACGAGCAGTACTTC. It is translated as CASSETGYEQYF.

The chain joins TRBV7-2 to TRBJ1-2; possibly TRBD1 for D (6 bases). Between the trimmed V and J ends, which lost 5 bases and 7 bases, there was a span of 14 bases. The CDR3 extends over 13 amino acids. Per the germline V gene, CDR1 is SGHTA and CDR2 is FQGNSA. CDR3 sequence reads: CASSADRWGGYTF. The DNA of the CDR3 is TGTGCCAGCAGCGCTGACAGGTGGGGTGGCTACACCTTC.

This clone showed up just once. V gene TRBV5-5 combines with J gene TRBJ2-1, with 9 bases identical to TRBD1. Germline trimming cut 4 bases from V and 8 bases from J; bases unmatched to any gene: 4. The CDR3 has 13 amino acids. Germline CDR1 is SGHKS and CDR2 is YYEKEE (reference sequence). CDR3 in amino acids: CASSATGGYEQFF. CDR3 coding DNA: TGTGCCAGCAGCGCCACAGGGGGCTATGAGCAGTTCTTC.

In nucleotides, the CDR3 is TGTGCCAGCAGCTCTACCGGGACTAGCGGATACGAGCAGTACTTC. This translates into CASSSTGTSGYEQYF. This rearrangement joins TRBV7-9 to TRBJ2-7; TRBD2 matches 11 bases. CDR1 is SEHNR, CDR2 FQNEAQ, per germline (reference sequence). This CDR3 spans 15 amino acids. J was trimmed by 4 bases and V by 4 bases; bases with no gene match: 6. The full variable domain, with the rest looked up from reference TRBV7-9 and TRBJ2-7, is DTGVSQNPRHKITKRGQNVTFRCDPISEHNRLYWYRQTLGQGPEFLTYFQNEAQLEKSRLLSDRFSAERPKGSFSTLEIQRTEQGDSAMYLCASSSTGTSGYEQYFGPGTRLTVT.

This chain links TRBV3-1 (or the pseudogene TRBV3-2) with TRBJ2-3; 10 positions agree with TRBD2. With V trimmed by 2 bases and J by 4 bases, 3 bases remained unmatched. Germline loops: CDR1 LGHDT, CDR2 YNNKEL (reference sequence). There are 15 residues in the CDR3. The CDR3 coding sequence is TGTGCCAGCAGCCAAAGACTAGCGGGCGCAGATACGCAGTATTTT. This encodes CASSQRLAGADTQYF.

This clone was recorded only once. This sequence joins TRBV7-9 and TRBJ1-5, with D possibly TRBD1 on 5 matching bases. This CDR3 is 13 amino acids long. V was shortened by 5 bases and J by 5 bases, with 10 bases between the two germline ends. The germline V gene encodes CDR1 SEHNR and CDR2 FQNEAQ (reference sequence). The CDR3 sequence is CASSPLGDQPQHF. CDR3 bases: TGTGCCAGCAGCCCCCTAGGGGATCAGCCCCAGCATTTT.

In DNA, the CDR3 is TGCGCCAGCAGCTCACAGGGTAGTGGCTACACCTTC. It yields the protein CASSSQGSGYTF. The rearrangement links TRBV5-1 to TRBJ1-2, with D possibly matching TRBD1 (6 bases). Germline V gene lookup returns CDR1 SGHRS and CDR2 YFSETQ. The CDR3 is 12 residues long. Trimming removed 3 bases from V and 7 bases from J, with 10 bases in between.

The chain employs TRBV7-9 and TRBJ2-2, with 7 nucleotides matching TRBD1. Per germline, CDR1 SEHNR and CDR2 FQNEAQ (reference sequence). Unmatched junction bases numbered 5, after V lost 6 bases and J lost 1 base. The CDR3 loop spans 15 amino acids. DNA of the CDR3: TGTGCCAGCAGAATTACAGGGGTGAACACCGGGGAGCTGTTTTTT. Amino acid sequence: CASRITGVNTGELFF.

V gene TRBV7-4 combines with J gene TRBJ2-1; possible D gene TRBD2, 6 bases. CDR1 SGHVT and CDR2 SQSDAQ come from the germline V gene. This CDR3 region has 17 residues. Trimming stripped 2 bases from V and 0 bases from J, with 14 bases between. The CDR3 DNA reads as TGTGCCAGCAGCTTATCTAGAGGGGAGGCCTCCTACAATGAGCAGTTCTTC. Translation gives CASSLSRGEASYNEQFF. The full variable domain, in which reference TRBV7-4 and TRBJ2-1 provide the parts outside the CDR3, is GAGVSQSPRYKVAKRGRDVALRCDSISGHVTLYWYRQTLGQGSEVLTYSQSDAQRDKSGRPSGRFSAERPERSVSTLKIQRTEQGDSAVYLCASSLSRGEASYNEQFFGPGTRLTVL.

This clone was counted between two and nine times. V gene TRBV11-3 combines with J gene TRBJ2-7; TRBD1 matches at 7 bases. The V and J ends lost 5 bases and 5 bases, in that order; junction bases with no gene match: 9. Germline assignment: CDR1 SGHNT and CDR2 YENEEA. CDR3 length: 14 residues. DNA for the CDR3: TGTGCCAGCAGCCCTACGACAGGGTACCACGAGCAGTACTTC. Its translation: CASSPTTGYHEQYF.

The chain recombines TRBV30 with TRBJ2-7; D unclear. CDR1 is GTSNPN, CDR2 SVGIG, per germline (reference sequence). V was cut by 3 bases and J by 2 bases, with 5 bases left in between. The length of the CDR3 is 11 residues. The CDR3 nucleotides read TGTGCCTGGAGAGAGGCCTACGAGCAGTACTTC. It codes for CAWREAYEQYF.

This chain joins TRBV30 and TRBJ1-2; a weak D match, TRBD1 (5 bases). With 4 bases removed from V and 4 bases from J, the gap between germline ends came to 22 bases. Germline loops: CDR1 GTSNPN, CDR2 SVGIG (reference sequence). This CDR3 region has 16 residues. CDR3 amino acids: CAWTSPARMGGYGYTF. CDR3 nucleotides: TGTGCCTGGACCTCCCCGGCCAGGATGGGGGGCTATGGCTACACCTTC.

CDR3 sequence reads: CASSSRLAGGHTQYF. As DNA, the CDR3 is TGTGCCAGCAGTTCAAGACTAGCGGGGGGACATACGCAGTATTTT. The chain is built from TRBV6-2 or TRBV6-3 and TRBJ2-3; 13 bases agree with TRBD2. J gave up 7 bases and V 4 bases, and 5 bases lay outside the gene matches. The germline V gene encodes CDR1 MNHEY and CDR2 SVGEGT. The length of the CDR3 is 15 residues.